These T cell receptor beta chains were read from a single sample in a study of blood T cell repertoires in COVID-19. TCRdb keeps only in-frame clones here, not all; method: immunoSEQ multiplex PCR. Among around 100,000 clones listed, 88% were seen once. The sample was peripheral blood. These receptors were taken from a human donor in a cohort sampled during active COVID-19. Both conserved end residues are part of each CDR3. D genes are given only for firm matches. Clone sizes are given selectively: once, few, many, or a class where the clone is expanded.

>TRBV7-9|TRBJ1-5|NA|TRBD1
CASRGTGGGNQPQHF
TGTGCCAGCAGGGGGACAGGGGGCGGGAATCAGCCCCAGCATTTT
>TRBV4-3|TRBJ2-4|few|NA
CASSQQRTGSNIQYF
TGCGCCAGCAGCCAACAACGAACAGGCTCAAACATTCAGTACTTC
>TRBV2|TRBJ1-2|NA|TRBD1
CASSGTGRVWGYTF
TGTGCCAGCAGCGGGACAGGGAGGGTCTGGGGCTACACCTTC
>TRBV6-2/TRBV6-3|TRBJ1-5|NA|NA
CASSYSSNWAGLNQPQHF
TGTGCCAGCAGTTACTCGAGTAATTGGGCAGGACTCAATCAGCCCCAGCATTTT
>TRBV3-1/TRBV3-2|TRBJ1-6|NA|NA
CASSQDAAGALSNSPLHF
TGTGCCAGCAGCCAAGATGCGGCAGGGGCCTTGAGTAATTCACCCCTCCACTTT
>TRBV11-2|TRBJ2-2|NA|NA
CASTLAGTGELFF
TGTGCCAGTACACTAGCAGGTACCGGGGAGCTGTTTTTT
>TRBV19|TRBJ1-1|NA|NA
CASSNTVNTEAFF
TGTGCCAGTAGTAATACAGTTAACACTGAAGCTTTCTTT
>TRBV6-5|TRBJ2-7|few|NA
CASRGGSGHTYEQYF
TGTGCCAGCAGGGGGGGGTCGGGACACACCTACGAGCAGTACTTC
>TRBV19|TRBJ1-1|NA|NA
CASSLVGANTEAFF
TGTGCCAGTAGTCTCGTGGGCGCGAACACTGAAGCTTTCTTT
>TRBV19|TRBJ1-5|few|TRBD1
CASSTGTGYNQPQHF
TGTGCCAGTAGTACAGGGACAGGGTACAATCAGCCCCAGCATTTT
>TRBV4-3|TRBJ2-2|NA|NA
CASSQGTSREWTGELFF
TGCGCCAGCAGCCAGGGTACTAGCCGGGAATGGACCGGGGAGCTGTTTTTT
>TRBV7-9|TRBJ2-1|NA|NA
CASSQTTGLLNPYNEQFF
TGTGCCAGCAGCCAAACTACGGGACTCCTGAACCCCTACAATGAGCAGTTCTTC
>TRBV9|TRBJ2-3|NA|NA
CASSFLQGAPSTDTQYF
TGTGCCAGCAGCTTCCTACAGGGAGCGCCTAGCACAGATACGCAGTATTTT